This passage covers 4 T cell receptor beta chains from one sample sequenced in a study of CD8+ T cells in alopecia areata. In each case, RNA was isolated and then reverse transcribed into cDNA as the sequencing template. Assay: immunoSEQ multiplex PCR; the TCRdb copy retains only in-frame clones and omits some. The profile shows around 140,000 clones, around 47% of them singletons. Sequenced input: CD4+ T cells sorted from blood. Every receptor here comes from a human donor with alopecia areata.

This chain joins TRBV29-1 and TRBJ2-7; 12 positions match TRBD2. The CDR3 totals 16 residues. Germline V lookup: CDR1 SQVTM, CDR2 ANQGSEA. The trim removed 3 bases at V and 4 bases at J, leaving 10 bases unmatched. This CDR3 reads CSVDTTSGRILYEQYF. The CDR3 DNA is TGCAGCGTTGATACGACTAGCGGGAGAATCCTTTACGAGCAGTACTTC.

This chain's CDR3 is CASKTQGDGYTF. The CDR3 DNA follows: TGTGCCAGCAAAACACAGGGTGATGGCTACACCTTC. The gene calls are TRBV6-5 and TRBJ1-2, with D possibly matching TRBD1 (6 bases). CDR1 is MNHEY, CDR2 SVGAGI, per germline. This CDR3 comprises 12 residues. Trimming stripped 7 bases from V and 6 bases from J, with 12 bases between.

The chain has TRBV7-9 and TRBJ2-1; 7 nucleotides line up with TRBD1. With 6 bases clipped from V and 3 bases from J, the junction kept 8 bases outside the gene matches. Per the germline V gene, CDR1 is SEHNR and CDR2 is FQNEAQ (reference sequence). The CDR3 covers 15 residues. The CDR3 spells CASSRGQRFYNEQFF. DNA for the CDR3: TGTGCCAGCAGTAGGGGACAGAGATTCTACAATGAGCAGTTCTTC.

The genes are TRBV5-6 and TRBJ1-2; D ambiguous. Germline-derived CDR1 and CDR2 are SGHDT and YYEEEE. Trimming pared 2 bases from V and 8 bases from J, leaving 10 bases between. CDR3 length equals 12 residues. The CDR3 reads CASSLQSRGYTF. The DNA of the CDR3 is TGTGCCAGCAGCTTACAGAGTCGAGGCTACACCTTC.